One sample yielded the 14 T cell receptor beta chains listed below, sequenced in a study of CD8 T cells in cerebrospinal fluid in Alzheimer's disease. With the 10x single-cell sequencing reads reprocessed, TCRdb shows one record per CDR3 protein and no DNA. In total, the table holds over 1,300 distinct CDR3 sequences. The sample consisted of cerebrospinal fluid. The receptors stem from a human donor with mild cognitive impairment.

This clonotype is identified as medium-sized from frequency. J is TRBJ2-1 and V is TRBV5-5. This CDR3 is built from 15 residues. CDR1 SGHKS and CDR2 YYEKEE come from the germline V gene (reference sequence). CDR3 protein: CASSFRTVDYNEQFF.

This clonotype is medium-sized (0.01 to 0.1%) by frequency. V and J are TRBV5-1 and TRBJ2-5; TCRdb reports TRBD1, a call that lacks DNA to check it against. CDR1 is SGHRS and CDR2 is YFSETQ in the germline V gene. The length of the CDR3 is 15 residues. CDR3 loop: CASSRFSGGEETQYF.

This clonotype is called medium-sized based on its frequency. The J gene is TRBJ1-2, the V gene TRBV6-6. There are 13 residues in the CDR3. CDR1 and CDR2 from the germline V gene are MNHNY and SVGAGI (reference sequence). This CDR3 reads CASSYVDSTGYTF.

This clonotype is labeled medium-sized based on frequency. The chain joins TRBV6-5 to TRBJ1-1; absent DNA, TCRdb's TRBD1 call cannot be checked. Germline V lookup: CDR1 MNHEY, CDR2 SVGAGI. The CDR3 has 14 residues. The CDR3 loop is CASSYPGAGTEAFF.

This clonotype ranks as large in terms of frequency. This chain uses TRBV5-1 with TRBJ1-1; absent DNA, TCRdb's TRBD1 call cannot be checked. The length of the CDR3 is 13 residues. Germline values: CDR1 SGHRS, CDR2 YFSETQ. Here the CDR3 reads CASSLMDTYEAFF.

Its frequency marks this clonotype as medium-sized. This chain links TRBV16 with TRBJ2-6; with no DNA, the TCRdb D assignment of TRBD1 cannot be verified. In germline, CDR1 is KGHSY, CDR2 FQNENV. The CDR3 runs to 14 residues. The CDR3 spells CASSAGTGANVLTF.

This clonotype is labeled medium-sized (0.01 to 0.1%) based on frequency. This chain joins TRBV3-1 and TRBJ1-2; TCRdb selects TRBD1, and the lack of DNA leaves this call unchecked. CDR1 and CDR2 (germline): LGHDT, YNNKEL (reference sequence). The CDR3 extends over 15 amino acids. This CDR3 reads CASSRSSGGDYGYTF.

This chain connects TRBV6-6 to TRBJ1-4; TCRdb lists TRBD1, though no DNA is available to test this call. CDR1 is MNHNY and CDR2 is SVGAGI in the germline V gene (reference sequence). The CDR3 has 15 residues. This chain's CDR3 is CASNPGQGGGEKLFF.

This clonotype is labeled medium-sized (0.01 to 0.1%) based on frequency. V is TRBV2 and J is TRBJ1-6; without DNA, the TCRdb call of TRBD1 cannot be checked. The CDR3 consists of 15 residues. In germline, CDR1 is SNHLY, CDR2 FYNNEI. The CDR3 reads CASSSQGPRGSPLHF.

This clonotype is deemed medium-sized by its frequency. This CDR3 reads CASSLRGGAMNTEAFF. This chain links TRBV5-4 with TRBJ1-1; TCRdb reports TRBD1, a call that lacks DNA to check it against. This CDR3 is built from 16 residues. Germline values: CDR1 SGHNT, CDR2 YYREEE (reference sequence).

This clonotype registers medium-sized (0.01 to 0.1%) by frequency. The CDR3 region is CASSLGVRGYGEQYF. This chain connects TRBV7-8 to TRBJ2-7; with no DNA, the TCRdb D assignment of TRBD1 cannot be verified. Germline V lookup: CDR1 SGHVS, CDR2 FQNEAQ. This CDR3 contains 15 residues.

This clonotype is identified as medium-sized from frequency. This rearrangement joins TRBV20-1 to TRBJ2-3; TCRdb reports TRBD2, a call that lacks DNA to check it against. Germline CDR1 is DFQATT and CDR2 is SNEGSKA (reference sequence). The CDR3 length is 15 residues. The CDR3 reads CSARVLAGATDTQYF.

Frequency places this clonotype as medium-sized. The gene calls are TRBV29-1 and TRBJ2-4. Germline V gene sequence: CDR1 SQVTM, CDR2 ANQGSEA. The CDR3 sequence is 11 residues long. CDR3 loop: CSVEHRDIQYF.

In terms of frequency, this clonotype is medium-sized. The V and J genes are TRBV4-3 and TRBJ1-2. CDR1 LGHNA and CDR2 YSLEER come from the germline V gene. This CDR3 comprises 16 residues. The CDR3 sequence is CASSQGPRGLNYGYTF.